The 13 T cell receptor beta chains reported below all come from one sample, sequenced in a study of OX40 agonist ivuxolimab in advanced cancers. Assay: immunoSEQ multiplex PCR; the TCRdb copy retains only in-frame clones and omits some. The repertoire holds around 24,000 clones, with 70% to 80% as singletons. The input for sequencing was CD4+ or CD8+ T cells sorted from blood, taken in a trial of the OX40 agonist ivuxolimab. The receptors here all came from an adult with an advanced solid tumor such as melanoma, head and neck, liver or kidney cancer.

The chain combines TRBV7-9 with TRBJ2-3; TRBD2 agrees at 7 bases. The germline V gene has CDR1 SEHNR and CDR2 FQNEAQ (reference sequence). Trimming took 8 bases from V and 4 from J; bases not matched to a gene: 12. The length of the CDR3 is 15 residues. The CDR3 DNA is TGTGCCAGCGGAACCTGGAGGCTAGCGGCAGATACGCAGTATTTT. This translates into CASGTWRLAADTQYF.

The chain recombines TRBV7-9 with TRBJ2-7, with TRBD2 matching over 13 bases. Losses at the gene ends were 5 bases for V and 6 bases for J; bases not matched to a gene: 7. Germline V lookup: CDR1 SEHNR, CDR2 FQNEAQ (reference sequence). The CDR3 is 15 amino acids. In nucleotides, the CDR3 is TGTGCCAGCAGCCCAGCCGGGACTAGCGGGACCGAGCAGTACTTC. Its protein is CASSPAGTSGTEQYF.

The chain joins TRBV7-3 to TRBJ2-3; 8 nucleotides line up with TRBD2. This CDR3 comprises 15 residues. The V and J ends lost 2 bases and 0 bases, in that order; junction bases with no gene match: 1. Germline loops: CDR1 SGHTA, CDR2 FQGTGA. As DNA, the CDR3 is TGTGCCAGCAGCTTAGAGCGGGGGAGCACAGATACGCAGTATTTT. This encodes CASSLERGSTDTQYF.

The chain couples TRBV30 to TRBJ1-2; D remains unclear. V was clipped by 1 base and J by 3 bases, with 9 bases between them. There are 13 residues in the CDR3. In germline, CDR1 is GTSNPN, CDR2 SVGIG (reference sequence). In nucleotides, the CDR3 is TGTGCCTGGAGTGACGGTATTGACTATGGCTACACCTTC. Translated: CAWSDGIDYGYTF. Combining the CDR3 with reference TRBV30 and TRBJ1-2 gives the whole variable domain SQTIHQWPATLVQPVGSPLSLECTVEGTSNPNLYWYRQAAGRGLQLLFYSVGIGQISSEVPQNLSASRPQDRQFILSSKKLLLSDSGFYLCAWSDGIDYGYTFGSGTRLTVV.

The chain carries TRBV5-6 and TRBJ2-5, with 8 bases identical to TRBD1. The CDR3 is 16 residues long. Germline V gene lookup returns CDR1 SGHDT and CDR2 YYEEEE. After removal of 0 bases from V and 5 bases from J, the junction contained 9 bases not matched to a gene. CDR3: CASSLVGTGTGETQYF. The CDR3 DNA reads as TGTGCCAGCAGCTTGGTGGGGACAGGTACTGGGGAGACCCAGTACTTC.

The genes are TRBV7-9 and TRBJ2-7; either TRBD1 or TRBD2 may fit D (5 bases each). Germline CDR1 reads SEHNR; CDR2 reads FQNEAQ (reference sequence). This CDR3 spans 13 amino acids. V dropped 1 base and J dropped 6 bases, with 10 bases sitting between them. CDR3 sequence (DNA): TGTGCCAGCAGCTTAGTAACGGGACCCGAGCAGTACTTC. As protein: CASSLVTGPEQYF.

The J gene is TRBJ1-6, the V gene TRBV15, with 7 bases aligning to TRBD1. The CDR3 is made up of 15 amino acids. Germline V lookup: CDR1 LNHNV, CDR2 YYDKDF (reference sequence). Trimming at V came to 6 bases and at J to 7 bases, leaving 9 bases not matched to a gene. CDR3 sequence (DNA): TGTGCCACCAGTCCTCTTGACAGGGAGAATTCACCCCTCCACTTT. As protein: CATSPLDRENSPLHF.

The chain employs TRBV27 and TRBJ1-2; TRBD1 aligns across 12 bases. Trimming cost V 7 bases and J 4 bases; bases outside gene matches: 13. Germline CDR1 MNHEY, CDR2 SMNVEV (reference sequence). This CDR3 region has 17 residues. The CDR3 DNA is TGTGCCAGCACCCAACAGACCGGGACAGGGGGCATCTATGGCTACACCTTC. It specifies CASTQQTGTGGIYGYTF.

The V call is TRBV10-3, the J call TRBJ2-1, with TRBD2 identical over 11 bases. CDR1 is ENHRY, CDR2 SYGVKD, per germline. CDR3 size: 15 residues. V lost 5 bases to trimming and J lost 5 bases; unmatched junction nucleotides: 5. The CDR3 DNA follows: TGTGCCATCAGTTCACTAGCGGGGGAAAACAATGAGCAGTTCTTC. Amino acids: CAISSLAGENNEQFF.

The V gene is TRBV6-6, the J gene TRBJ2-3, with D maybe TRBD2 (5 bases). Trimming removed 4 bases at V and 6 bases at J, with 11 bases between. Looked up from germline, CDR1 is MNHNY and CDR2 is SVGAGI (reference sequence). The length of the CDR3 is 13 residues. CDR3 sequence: CASSLLRADTQYF. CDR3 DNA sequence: TGTGCCAGCAGTTTACTGAGGGCGGATACGCAGTATTTT.

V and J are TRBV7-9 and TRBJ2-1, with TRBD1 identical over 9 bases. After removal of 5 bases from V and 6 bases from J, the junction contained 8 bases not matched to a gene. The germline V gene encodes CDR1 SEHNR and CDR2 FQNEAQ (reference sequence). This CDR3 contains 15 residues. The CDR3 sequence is CASSATGTGFNEQFF. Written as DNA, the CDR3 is TGTGCCAGCAGCGCTACCGGGACAGGGTTCAATGAGCAGTTCTTC.

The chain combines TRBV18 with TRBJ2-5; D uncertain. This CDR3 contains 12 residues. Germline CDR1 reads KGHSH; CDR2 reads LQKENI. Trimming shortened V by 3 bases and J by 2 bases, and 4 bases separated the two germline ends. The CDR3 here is CASSPGQETQYF. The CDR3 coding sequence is TGTGCCAGCTCACCGGGGCAAGAGACCCAGTACTTC.

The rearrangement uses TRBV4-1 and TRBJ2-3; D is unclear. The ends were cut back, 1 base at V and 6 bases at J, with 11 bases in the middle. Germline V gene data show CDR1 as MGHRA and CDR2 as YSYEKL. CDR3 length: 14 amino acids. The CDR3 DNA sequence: TGCGCCAGCAGCCAAGGTATCTTGACGGATACGCAGTATTTT. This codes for CASSQGILTDTQYF.